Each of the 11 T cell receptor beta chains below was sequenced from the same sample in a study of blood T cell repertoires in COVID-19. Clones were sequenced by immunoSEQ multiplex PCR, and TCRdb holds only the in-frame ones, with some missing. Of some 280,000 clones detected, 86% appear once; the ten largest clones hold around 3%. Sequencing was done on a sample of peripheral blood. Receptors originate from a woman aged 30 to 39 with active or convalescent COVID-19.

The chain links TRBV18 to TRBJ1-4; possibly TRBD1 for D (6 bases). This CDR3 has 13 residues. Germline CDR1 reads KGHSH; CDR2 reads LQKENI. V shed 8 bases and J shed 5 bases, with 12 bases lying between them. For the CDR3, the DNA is TGTGCCAGCCACGGGACACTAAATGAAAAACTGTTTTTT. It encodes CASHGTLNEKLFF.

The CDR3 DNA follows: TGTGCCAGTTGGACAGGGGGGACAGATACGCAGTATTTT. Translation: CASWTGGTDTQYF. The genes are TRBV19 and TRBJ2-3; TRBD1 matches at 10 bases. The CDR3 consists of 13 residues. V was clipped by 8 bases and J by 3 bases; unmatched bases: 2. Germline V gene sequence: CDR1 LNHDA, CDR2 SQIVND (reference sequence).

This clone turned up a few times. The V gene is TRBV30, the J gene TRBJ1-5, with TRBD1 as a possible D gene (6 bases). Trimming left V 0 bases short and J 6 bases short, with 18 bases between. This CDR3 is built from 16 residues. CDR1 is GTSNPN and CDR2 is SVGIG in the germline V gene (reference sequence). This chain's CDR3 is CAWSVSGTFSAQPQHF. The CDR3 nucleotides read TGTGCCTGGAGTGTATCGGGGACATTTAGCGCTCAGCCCCAGCATTTT.

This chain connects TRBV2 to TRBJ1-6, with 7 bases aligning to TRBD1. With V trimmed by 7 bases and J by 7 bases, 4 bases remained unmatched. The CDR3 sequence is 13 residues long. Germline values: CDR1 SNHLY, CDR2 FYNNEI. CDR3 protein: CASIGTANSPLHF. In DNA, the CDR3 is TGTGCCAGCATAGGGACAGCCAATTCACCCCTCCACTTT. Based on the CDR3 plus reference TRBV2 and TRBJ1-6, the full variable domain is EPEVTQTPSHQVTQMGQEVILRCVPISNHLYFYWYRQILGQKVEFLVSFYNNEISEKSEIFDDQFSVERPDGSNFTLKIRSTKLEDSAMYFCASIGTANSPLHFGNGTRLTVT.

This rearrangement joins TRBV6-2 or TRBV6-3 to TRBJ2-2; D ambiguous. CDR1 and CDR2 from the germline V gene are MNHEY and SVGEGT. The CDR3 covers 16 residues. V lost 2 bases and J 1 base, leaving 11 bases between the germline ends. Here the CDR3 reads CASSYNRAKNTGELFF. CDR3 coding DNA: TGTGCCAGCAGTTACAACAGAGCCAAGAACACCGGGGAGCTGTTTTTT.

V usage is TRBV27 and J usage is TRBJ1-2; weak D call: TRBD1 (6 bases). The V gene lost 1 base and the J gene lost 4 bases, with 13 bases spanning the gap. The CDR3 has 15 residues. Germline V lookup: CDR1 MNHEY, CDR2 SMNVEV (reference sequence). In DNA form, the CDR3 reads TGTGCCAGCAGTTTATTGGAGGGGGGGATCTATGGCTACACCTTC. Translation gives CASSLLEGGIYGYTF.

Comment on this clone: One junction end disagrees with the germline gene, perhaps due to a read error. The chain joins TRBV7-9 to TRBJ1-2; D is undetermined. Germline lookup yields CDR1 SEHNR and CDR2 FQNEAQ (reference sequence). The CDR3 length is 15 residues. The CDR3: CTSSLTNGLSYGYTF. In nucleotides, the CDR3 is TGTACCAGCAGCTTAACCAACGGACTTTCTTATGGCTACACCTTC.

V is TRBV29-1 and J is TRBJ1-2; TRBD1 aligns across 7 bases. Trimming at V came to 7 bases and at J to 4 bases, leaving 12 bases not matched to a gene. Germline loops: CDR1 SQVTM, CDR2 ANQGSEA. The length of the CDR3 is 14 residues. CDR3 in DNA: TGCAGCGCCGAACTACAGACAGGGACCTATGGCTACACCTTC. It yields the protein CSAELQTGTYGYTF.

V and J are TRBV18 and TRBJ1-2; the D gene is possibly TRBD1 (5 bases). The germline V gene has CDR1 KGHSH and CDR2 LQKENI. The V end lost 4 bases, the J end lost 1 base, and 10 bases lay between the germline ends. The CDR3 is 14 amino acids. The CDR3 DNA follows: TGTGCCAGCTCACTACCGACAGTTAACTATGGCTACACCTTC. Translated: CASSLPTVNYGYTF.

The CDR3 sequence: CASSGPRGEKLFF. In DNA, the CDR3 is TGTGCCAGCAGCGGGCCTAGGGGGGAAAAACTGTTTTTT. This chain joins TRBV9 and TRBJ1-4; weak D call: TRBD1 (6 bases). The CDR3 length is 13 residues. Germline lookup yields CDR1 SGDLS and CDR2 YYNGEE. V dropped 3 bases and J dropped 8 bases, with 11 bases sitting between them.

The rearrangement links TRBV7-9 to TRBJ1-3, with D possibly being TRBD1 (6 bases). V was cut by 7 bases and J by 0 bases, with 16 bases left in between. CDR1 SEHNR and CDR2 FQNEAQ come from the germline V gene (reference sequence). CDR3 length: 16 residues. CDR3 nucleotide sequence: TGTGCCAGCACCTTGGGGGGCAGGAGCTCTGGAAACACCATATATTTT. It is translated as CASTLGGRSSGNTIYF.